The 25 T cell receptor beta chains below all came from one sample that was sequenced in a study of cytomegalovirus exposure and HLA in healthy donors. The PCR employed 60 Vbeta primers together with 13 Jbeta primers. This table comes from immunoSEQ multiplex PCR, and its TCRdb copy is limited to in-frame clones, with some not included. The sample carries roughly 130,000 clones, 70% to 80% recorded once. Sequenced material: PBMCs. The receptor set was obtained from a young man in good health and CMV-seronegative.

CDR3 DNA sequence: TGCGCCAGCAGCCAGTATGCGCCGGGACAGGGCCTTCAGCCCCAGCATTTT. It codes for CASSQYAPGQGLQPQHF. This chain joins TRBV4-1 and TRBJ1-5; 9 nucleotides align to TRBD1. This CDR3 region has 17 residues. Germline CDR1 reads MGHRA; CDR2 reads YSYEKL. V was clipped by 3 bases and J by 6 bases; unmatched bases: 12.

This chain connects TRBV9 to TRBJ2-2; 7 positions agree with TRBD2. V shed 0 bases and J 4 bases; nucleotides not matched to a gene: 3. This CDR3 region has 15 residues. Germline V gives CDR1 SGDLS, CDR2 YYNGEE. CDR3 nucleotide sequence: TGTGCCAGCAGCGTAGTAGCGGGCTTCACCGGGGAGCTGTTTTTT. It specifies CASSVVAGFTGELFF.

The chain combines TRBV12-5 with TRBJ2-1; possible D gene TRBD2, 7 bases. The V gene lost 1 base and the J gene lost 6 bases, with 22 bases spanning the gap. The CDR3 extends over 18 amino acids. Looked up from germline, CDR1 is LGHNT and CDR2 is FRNRAP. CDR3 residues: CASGLAMYGRGTSNEQFF. For the CDR3, the DNA is TGTGCTAGTGGTTTGGCAATGTATGGGAGGGGGACATCCAATGAGCAGTTCTTC.

V is TRBV28 and J is TRBJ2-1, with TRBD1 matching over 9 bases. Trimming took 6 bases from V and 4 from J; bases not matched to a gene: 4. The germline gives CDR1 MDHEN, CDR2 SYDVKM. The CDR3 spans 14 residues. In DNA, the CDR3 is TGTGCCAGCAGCCCCGGACAGGGGTACAATGAGCAGTTCTTC. Its protein product is CASSPGQGYNEQFF.

This chain uses TRBV13 with TRBJ2-3, with TRBD2 identical over 7 bases. The V gene end was trimmed by 5 bases and the J gene end by 6 bases; junction bases not matched to a gene: 8. The CDR3 totals 14 residues. Per the germline V gene, CDR1 is PRHDT and CDR2 is FYEKMQ (reference sequence). The chain's CDR3 is CASSPRLAADTQYF. In DNA form, the CDR3 reads TGTGCCAGCAGCCCCCGACTAGCAGCGGATACGCAGTATTTT.

V and J are TRBV25-1 and TRBJ1-3, with D unresolved. CDR3 length: 16 amino acids. The germline V and J ends were trimmed by 1 base and 0 bases, with 10 bases remaining between them. The germline CDR1 and CDR2 sequences are MGHDK and SYGVNS. CDR3 DNA: TGTGCCAGCAGTGAATTAACAGCCTTCTCTGGAAACACCATATATTTT. Its protein product is CASSELTAFSGNTIYF.

The chain joins TRBV5-1 to TRBJ2-3; 7 bases line up with TRBD1. The ends lost 3 bases at V and 0 bases at J; junction bases unmatched: 4. This CDR3 has 15 residues. Germline V gene sequence: CDR1 SGHRS, CDR2 YFSETQ. The CDR3 sequence is CASSWGQRSTDTQYF. The CDR3 DNA reads as TGCGCCAGCAGCTGGGGACAGCGTAGCACAGATACGCAGTATTTT.

This clone was observed a few times. V is TRBV30 and J is TRBJ1-4; D gene ambiguous. The CDR3 has 12 amino acids. The V gene's germline CDR1 is GTSNPN and CDR2 SVGIG (reference sequence). Trimming removed 7 bases from V and 7 bases from J, with 13 bases in between. In DNA, the CDR3 is TGTGCCTTACAACCCTCCCCTGAAAAACTGTTTTTT. It specifies CALQPSPEKLFF.

The chain employs TRBV7-2 and TRBJ1-5, with 9 bases identical to TRBD1. CDR3 length equals 15 residues. Germline CDR1 and CDR2: SGHTA and FQGNSA. Trimming removed 2 bases from V and 7 bases from J; junction bases left unmatched: 6. The CDR3 protein is CASSLSGQGHQPQHF. CDR3 nucleotide sequence: TGTGCCAGCAGCTTATCGGGACAGGGTCACCAGCCCCAGCATTTT.

The gene calls are TRBV7-3 and TRBJ2-1; TRBD1 agrees at 8 bases. The V gene's germline CDR1 is SGHTA and CDR2 FQGTGA. V shed 5 bases, J shed 5 bases, and the junction held 5 bases outside the gene matches. The CDR3 spans 14 residues. The CDR3: CASSLGQGNNEQFF. Written as DNA, the CDR3 is TGTGCCAGCAGCCTCGGACAGGGTAACAATGAGCAGTTCTTC.

The chain is built from TRBV7-2 and TRBJ2-3, with TRBD2 identical over 8 bases. Trimming removed 3 bases from V and 0 bases from J; junction bases left unmatched: 2. Germline V gene sequence: CDR1 SGHTA, CDR2 FQGNSA. This CDR3 spans 15 amino acids. CDR3 loop: CASSFSGISTDTQYF. CDR3 in DNA: TGTGCCAGCAGCTTTAGCGGGATCAGCACAGATACGCAGTATTTT.

This clone has only a few counts. The chain carries TRBV7-2 and TRBJ2-7, with D hard to call. CDR1 is SGHTA, CDR2 FQGNSA, per germline. The V gene lost 4 bases and the J gene lost 3 bases, with 13 bases spanning the gap. This CDR3 has 14 residues. This CDR3 is CASSSLGSVYEQYF. The CDR3 DNA is TGTGCCAGCAGCTCTCTAGGCAGCGTCTACGAGCAGTACTTC.

This clone was counted once. The chain employs TRBV5-6 and TRBJ2-1; tentative D call: TRBD1 (5 bases). V was clipped by 4 bases and J by 8 bases, with 19 bases between them. Looked up from germline, CDR1 is SGHDT and CDR2 is YYEEEE. CDR3 length: 15 amino acids. CDR3 nucleotides: TGTGCCAGCAGCCCCCAACTCCTAGGGGTCGATGAGCAGTTCTTC. Its protein product is CASSPQLLGVDEQFF.

This clone was observed once. The gene calls are TRBV25-1 and TRBJ2-5; D might be TRBD2 (6 bases). Per germline, CDR1 MGHDK and CDR2 SYGVNS. The CDR3 contains 15 residues. The V end lost 5 bases, the J end lost 2 bases, and 15 bases lay between the germline ends. In DNA, the CDR3 is TGTGCCAGCAGTCCTTGGACTACGGGGCAAGAGACCCAGTACTTC. This gives the protein CASSPWTTGQETQYF.

The chain carries TRBV19 and TRBJ2-5; possible D gene TRBD1, 5 bases. The V end lost 3 bases, the J end lost 2 bases, and 13 bases lay between the germline ends. This CDR3 has 15 amino acids. Per germline, CDR1 LNHDA and CDR2 SQIVND (reference sequence). For the CDR3, the DNA is TGTGCCAGTAGTATTATGCCGACAGCTCAAGAGACCCAGTACTTC. Amino acid sequence: CASSIMPTAQETQYF.

CDR3 in amino acids: CASRGQRTAHEQFF. The CDR3 nucleotides read TGTGCCAGCAGGGGACAAAGGACTGCTCATGAGCAGTTCTTC. This chain connects TRBV2 to TRBJ2-1; possible D gene TRBD1, 6 bases. V gave up 6 bases and J gave up 8 bases, with 17 bases separating them. The germline V gene has CDR1 SNHLY and CDR2 FYNNEI. The CDR3 is 14 amino acids.

The V gene is TRBV7-3, the J gene TRBJ2-3; 12 nucleotides agree with TRBD2. V was clipped by 5 bases and J by 6 bases; unmatched bases: 6. CDR1 and CDR2 (germline): SGHTA, FQGTGA. CDR3 length equals 15 residues. CDR3: CASSKSSGRVDTQYF. As DNA, the CDR3 is TGTGCCAGCAGCAAATCTAGCGGGAGGGTTGATACGCAGTATTTT.

Many counts were recorded for this clone. CDR3 in amino acids: CASRGSTHSWTSGSLYEQYV. CDR3 nucleotides: TGCGCCAGCAGAGGGAGCACACACAGTTGGACTAGCGGGAGTTTATACGAGCAGTACGTC. The V call is TRBV4-1, the J call TRBJ2-7; 13 positions agree with TRBD2. The V gene end was trimmed by 6 bases and the J gene end by 4 bases; junction bases not matched to a gene: 21. Germline loops: CDR1 MGHRA, CDR2 YSYEKL. The CDR3 extends over 20 amino acids.

The chain is built from TRBV7-9 and TRBJ2-7, with no clear D. Trimming pared 4 bases from V and 1 base from J, leaving 8 bases between. The CDR3 runs 13 residues. In germline, CDR1 is SEHNR, CDR2 FQNEAQ (reference sequence). CDR3 residues: CASSSPGSYEQYF. CDR3 in DNA: TGTGCCAGCAGCTCTCCGGGTTCCTACGAGCAGTACTTC.

The rearrangement links TRBV7-6 to TRBJ2-7; 14 bases line up with TRBD2. This CDR3 comprises 17 residues. Germline CDR1 and CDR2: SGHVS and FNYEAQ. V lost 5 bases and J lost 2; bases outside the gene matches: 8. CDR3: CASSPGLAGESPYEQYF. CDR3 sequence (DNA): TGTGCCAGCAGCCCGGGACTAGCGGGAGAATCGCCCTACGAGCAGTACTTC.

CDR3 loop: CASSPRASGSYEQFF. Here the CDR3 DNA reads TGTGCCAGCAGCCCCCGGGCTAGCGGGAGCTATGAGCAGTTCTTC. The chain is built from TRBV7-3 and TRBJ2-1; TRBD2 matches 10 bases. The germline gives CDR1 SGHTA, CDR2 FQGTGA. The V gene end was trimmed by 5 bases and the J gene end by 8 bases; junction bases not matched to a gene: 9. The CDR3 loop spans 15 amino acids.

The chain has TRBV5-1 and TRBJ2-1, with a weak D call TRBD2 (7 bases). The V gene lost 6 bases and the J gene lost 0 bases, with 16 bases spanning the gap. Germline loops: CDR1 SGHRS, CDR2 YFSETQ. The CDR3 is made up of 16 amino acids. CDR3 DNA: TGCGCCAGCACCTCCGGGGGGCCTAGCTCCTACAATGAGCAGTTCTTC. It yields the protein CASTSGGPSSYNEQFF.

V and J are TRBV27 and TRBJ2-5; D is ambiguous. Germline loops: CDR1 MNHEY, CDR2 SMNVEV (reference sequence). Trimming took 3 bases from V and 2 from J, leaving 7 bases between them. The CDR3 sequence is 13 residues long. The CDR3 DNA reads as TGTGCCAGCAGTTTGGCGGTTCAAGAGACCCAGTACTTC. Translating it yields CASSLAVQETQYF.

The gene calls are TRBV11-3 and TRBJ1-5, with a weak D call TRBD1 (5 bases). CDR1 SGHNT and CDR2 YENEEA come from the germline V gene. The CDR3 runs 15 residues. Trimming removed 0 bases at V and 5 bases at J, with 11 bases between. The CDR3 DNA reads TGTGCCAGCAGCTTAGATCTGCAGGGCGATCAGCCCCAGCATTTT. Encoded protein: CASSLDLQGDQPQHF.

V and J are TRBV6-4 and TRBJ2-2; TRBD2 is a possible D gene (6 bases). Trimming left V 3 bases short and J 3 bases short, with 8 bases between. CDR1 and CDR2 from the germline V gene are MRHNA and SNTAGT. The CDR3 totals 14 residues. The CDR3 protein is CASSEGLYTGELFF. In nucleotides, the CDR3 is TGTGCCAGCAGTGAGGGACTTTACACCGGGGAGCTGTTTTTT.